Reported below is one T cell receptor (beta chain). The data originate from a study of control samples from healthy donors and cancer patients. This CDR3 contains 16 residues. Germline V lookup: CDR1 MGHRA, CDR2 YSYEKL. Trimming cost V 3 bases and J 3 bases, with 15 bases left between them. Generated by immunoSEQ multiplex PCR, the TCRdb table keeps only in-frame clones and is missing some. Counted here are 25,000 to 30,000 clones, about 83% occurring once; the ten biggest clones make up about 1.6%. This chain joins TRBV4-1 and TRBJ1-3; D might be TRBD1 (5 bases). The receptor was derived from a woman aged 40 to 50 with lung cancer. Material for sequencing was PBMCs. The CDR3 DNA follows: TGCGCCAGCAGCCATTTCCGGGACCGGGGTGGAAACACCATATATTTT. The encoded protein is CASSHFRDRGGNTIYF.